The clone carrying this T cell receptor (beta chain) was seen at least ten times. Its antigen remains unidentified. From blood, about 240-550 ng of genomic DNA served as TRB template. The entry originates in a study of T and B cells in COVID-19 patients. Background on the study: Of under 25 active-infection patients, over 9 were critically ill with mechanical ventilation or extracorporeal membrane oxygenation. The study, taken as a whole, reports: Patients with COVID-19 reportedly showed strongly skewed T cell receptor beta variable and joining gene usage.

TRB rearrangements were amplified by multiplex PCR with BIOMED2 TRB-A/B primers. A single record per CDR3 protein comes from TCRdb applying MiXCR to the multiplex PCR reads. The sample has around 20,000 distinct CDR3 sequences, around 30% seen once; the top ten hold about 2.8%. The junction had 0 bases not matched to a gene; V was cut back by 3 bases and J by 4 bases. This CDR3 is built from 13 residues. Germline loops: CDR1 KGHSH, CDR2 LQKENI. This clonotype originated in a human donor who had recovered from COVID-19. The genes are TRBV18 and TRBJ2-3; 8 bases fit TRBD1. The sequenced sample consisted of blood. The CDR3 region has the DNA TGTGCCAGCTCACCGGGACAGGCAGATACGCAGTATTTT. It yields the protein CASSPGQADTQYF.